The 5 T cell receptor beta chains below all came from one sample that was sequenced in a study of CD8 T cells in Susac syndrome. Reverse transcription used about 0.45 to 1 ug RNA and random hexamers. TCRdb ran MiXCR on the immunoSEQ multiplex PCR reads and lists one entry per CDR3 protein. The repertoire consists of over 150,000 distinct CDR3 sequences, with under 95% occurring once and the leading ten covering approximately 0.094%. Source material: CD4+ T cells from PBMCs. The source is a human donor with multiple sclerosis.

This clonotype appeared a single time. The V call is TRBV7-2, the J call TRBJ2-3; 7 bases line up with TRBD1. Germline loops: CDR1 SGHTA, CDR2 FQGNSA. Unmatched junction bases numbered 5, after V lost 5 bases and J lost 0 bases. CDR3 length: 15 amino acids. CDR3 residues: CASSRDRASTDTQYF. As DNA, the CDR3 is TGTGCCAGCAGCAGAGACAGGGCTAGCACAGATACGCAGTATTTT.

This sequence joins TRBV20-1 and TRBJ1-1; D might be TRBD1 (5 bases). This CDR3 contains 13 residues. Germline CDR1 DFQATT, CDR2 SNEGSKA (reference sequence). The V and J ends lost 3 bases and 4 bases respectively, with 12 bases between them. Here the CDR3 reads CSARSGTSTEAFF. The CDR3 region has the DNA TGCAGTGCTAGGTCCGGGACGTCCACTGAAGCTTTCTTT.

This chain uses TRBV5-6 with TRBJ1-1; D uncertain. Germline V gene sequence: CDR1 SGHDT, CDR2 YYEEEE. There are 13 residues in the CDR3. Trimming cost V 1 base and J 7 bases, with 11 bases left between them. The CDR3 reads CASSLRGLSEAFF. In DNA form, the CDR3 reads TGTGCCAGCAGCTTGAGAGGGTTGAGTGAAGCTTTCTTT.

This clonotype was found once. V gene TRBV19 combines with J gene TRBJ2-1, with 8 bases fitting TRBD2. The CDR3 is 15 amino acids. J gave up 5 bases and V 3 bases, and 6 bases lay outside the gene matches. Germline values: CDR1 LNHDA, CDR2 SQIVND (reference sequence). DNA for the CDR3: TGTGCCAGTAGTATGGGACTAGTGGTAAACAATGAGCAGTTCTTC. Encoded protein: CASSMGLVVNNEQFF. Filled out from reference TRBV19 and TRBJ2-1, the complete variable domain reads DGGITQSPKYLFRKEGQNVTLSCEQNLNHDAMYWYRQDPGQGLRLIYYSQIVNDFQKGDIAEGYSVSREKKESFPLTVTSAQKNPTAFYLCASSMGLVVNNEQFFGPGTRLTVL.

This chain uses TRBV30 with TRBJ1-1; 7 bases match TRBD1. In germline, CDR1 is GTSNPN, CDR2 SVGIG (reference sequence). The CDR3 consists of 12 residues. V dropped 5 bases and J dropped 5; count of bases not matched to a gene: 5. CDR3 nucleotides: TGTGCCTGGGACAGGGTAGGAACTGAAGCTTTCTTT. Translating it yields CAWDRVGTEAFF.